This TCR beta chain was documented in a study of spatial heterogeneity in lung cancer. About the research overall: Each unique TCR and UMI combination was seen more than ten times on average in raw reads. Regarding the study as a whole: Tumors with more nonsynonymous mutations had more expanded intratumoral alpha and beta TCRs.

Within the sample, this clonotype is large (0.1 to 1%). Its antigen is as yet unknown. TCRdb processed the 5' RACE reads anew with MiXCR; each CDR3 protein has one entry. The sample consists of approximately 2,300 distinct CDR3 sequences, roughly 15% of them appearing once. Time point: sample taken at primary tumor resection. Specimen: lung tumor tissue, collected at surgery. This clonotype originated in a male donor with early-stage non-small cell lung cancer.

The CDR3, as DNA: TGTGCCAGCAGCCACGAGACTAGGGAGCAGTTCTTC. As protein: CASSHETREQFF. The chain links TRBV3-1 to TRBJ2-1, with a tentative D call TRBD2 (6 bases). Germline V lookup: CDR1 LGHDT, CDR2 YNNKEL (reference sequence). The V end was cut by 3 bases, the J end by 10 bases, with 10 bases between. This CDR3 is built from 12 residues.